This TCR beta chain originates from a study of OX40 agonist ivuxolimab in advanced cancers. General study points: People who partly responded at 0.1-3.0 mg/kg had some of the least clonal expansion seen. Certain nonresponders additionally had low normalized T-cell clonal expansion.

On this clone itself: Its target is not known.

Patients were excluded for autoimmune disease history or systemic immunosuppression. In germline, CDR1 is SNHLY, CDR2 FYNNEI. Deletions cut 2 bases from V and 8 bases from J, with 15 bases between. The CDR3 runs to 14 residues. Only in-frame clones appear in the TCRdb table, and some are missing; sequencing was by immunoSEQ multiplex PCR. The profile shows approximately 77,000 clones, about 89% of them singletons. The gene calls are TRBV2 and TRBJ1-2, with D unclear. This sequence originates from an adult with an advanced solid tumor such as melanoma, head and neck, liver or kidney cancer. This material consisted of CD4+ or CD8+ T cells sorted from blood, taken in a trial of the OX40 agonist ivuxolimab. As DNA, the CDR3 is TGTGCCAGCAGTGAATTGCCGGGCCAGCGAGGCTACACCTTC. Translating gives CASSELPGQRGYTF.